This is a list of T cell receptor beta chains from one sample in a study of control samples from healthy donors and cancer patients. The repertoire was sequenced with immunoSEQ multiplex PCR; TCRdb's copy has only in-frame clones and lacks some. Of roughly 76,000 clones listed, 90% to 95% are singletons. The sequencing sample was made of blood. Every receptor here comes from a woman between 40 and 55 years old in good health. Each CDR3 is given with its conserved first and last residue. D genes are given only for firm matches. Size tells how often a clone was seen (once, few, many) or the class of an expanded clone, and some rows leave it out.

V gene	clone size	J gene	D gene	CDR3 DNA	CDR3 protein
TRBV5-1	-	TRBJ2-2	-	TGCGCCAGCAGCCCAGGTGTCGGGGAGCTGTTTTTT	CASSPGVGELFF
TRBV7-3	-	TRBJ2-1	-	TGTGCCAGCAGCTTAGGCGGGACAGACAGGAATGAGCAGTTCTTC	CASSLGGTDRNEQFF
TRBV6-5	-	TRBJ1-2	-	TGTGCCAGCAGTTACCAGGGGACGGGCGGCTACACCTTC	CASSYQGTGGYTF
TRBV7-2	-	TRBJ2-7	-	TGTGCCAGCAGCTTAGCGGTCGGGGACGAGCAGTACTTC	CASSLAVGDEQYF
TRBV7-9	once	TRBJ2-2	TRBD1	TGTGCCAGCAGCTTAACACTGGGACAGGGATCGAACACCGGGGAGCTGTTTTTT	CASSLTLGQGSNTGELFF
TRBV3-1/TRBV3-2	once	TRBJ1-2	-	TGTGCCAGCAGCCCCTCCAGGGGCTATGGCTACACCTTC	CASSPSRGYGYTF
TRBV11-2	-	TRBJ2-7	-	TGTGCCAGCAGCTTATCTGGGGAGAAAGGGGAGCAGTACTTC	CASSLSGEKGEQYF
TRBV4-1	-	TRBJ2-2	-	TGCGCCAGCAGCCAAGAGGTAGCATCCGGGGAGCTGTTTTTT	CASSQEVASGELFF
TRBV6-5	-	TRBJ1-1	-	TGTGCCAGCAGGGACTCCGGGGGGACCCTCACTGAAGCTTTCTTT	CASRDSGGTLTEAFF
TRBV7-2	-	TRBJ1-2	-	TGTGCCAGCAGCTTAGAGTCAGGAGACTATGGCTACACCTTC	CASSLESGDYGYTF
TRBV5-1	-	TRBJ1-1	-	TGCGCCAGCAGTACCGGCGGGGGCGAGTATACTGAAGCTTTCTTT	CASSTGGGEYTEAFF
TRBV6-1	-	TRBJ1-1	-	TGTGCCAGCAGTGAGCTCCGGAGGGGCACTGAAGCTTTCTTT	CASSELRRGTEAFF
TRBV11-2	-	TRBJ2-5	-	TGTGCCAGCAGCTTTTCGACAGGTGCAGGAACCCAGTACTTC	CASSFSTGAGTQYF
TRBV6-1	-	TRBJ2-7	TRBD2	TGTGCCAGCAGTGTACGAGCGGGGGGTGGGACAAAATACGAGCAGTACTTC	CASSVRAGGGTKYEQYF
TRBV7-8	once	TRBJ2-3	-	TGTGCCAGCAGCTTAGCTCCGCCCCCTACAGATACGCAGTATTTT	CASSLAPPPTDTQYF
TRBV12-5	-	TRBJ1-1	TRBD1	TGTGCTAGTGGTTTTGGGGACAGCCTAAATATGAACACTGAAGCTTTCTTT	CASGFGDSLNMNTEAFF
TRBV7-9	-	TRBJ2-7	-	TGTGCCAGCAGCTTAGCGCCGACAGGGAGTCGGGAGAGGACCTACGAGCAGTACTTC	CASSLAPTGSRERTYEQYF
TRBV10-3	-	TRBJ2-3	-	TGTGCCATCAGTGAGCCGGGAAGCGCTAGCACAGATACGCAGTATTTT	CAISEPGSASTDTQYF
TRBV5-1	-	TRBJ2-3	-	TGCGCCAGCAGCGACGGAGGCAGGTCCACAGATACGCAGTATTTT	CASSDGGRSTDTQYF
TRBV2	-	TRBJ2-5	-	TGTGCCAGCACCGGTTCTGGGGAGACCCAGTACTTC	CASTGSGETQYF
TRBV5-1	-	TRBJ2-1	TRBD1	TGCGCCAGCAGCTTTTTCCCGACAGGGAACTACAATGAGCAGTTCTTC	CASSFFPTGNYNEQFF
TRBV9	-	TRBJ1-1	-	TGTGCCAGCAGCGGCGGGGGGGCGGCTAACACTGAAGCTTTCTTT	CASSGGGAANTEAFF
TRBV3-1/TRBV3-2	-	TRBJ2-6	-	TGTGCCAGCAGCCTCGGGACCGCCGCTAGATCTGGGGCCAACGTCCTGACTTTC	CASSLGTAARSGANVLTF
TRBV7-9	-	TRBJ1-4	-	TGTGCCAGCAGCTTATTGCAGCTCGCAACTAATGAAAAACTGTTTTTT	CASSLLQLATNEKLFF
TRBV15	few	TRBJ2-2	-	TGTGCCACCAGCAGAGATTCGGAGAGCGGGGAGCTGTTTTTT	CATSRDSESGELFF
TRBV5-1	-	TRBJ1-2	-	TGCGCCAGCAGCTCCACAGGAGGGGGCTACACCTTC	CASSSTGGGYTF
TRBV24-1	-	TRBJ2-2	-	TGTGCCACCAGTGCCCGGCGGACAGCAAACACCGGGGAGCTGTTTTTT	CATSARRTANTGELFF
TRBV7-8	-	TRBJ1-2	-	TGTGCCAGCAGCGGCGGCAGGGCGTCTGGCTACACCTTC	CASSGGRASGYTF
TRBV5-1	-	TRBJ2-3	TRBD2	TGCGCCAGCAGCTTGGACGCGAGCGGGAGGGGTACGCAGTATTTT	CASSLDASGRGTQYF
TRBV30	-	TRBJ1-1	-	TGTGCCTGGACCCGACTGGACAGTTTTATGAACACTGAAGCTTTCTTT	CAWTRLDSFMNTEAFF
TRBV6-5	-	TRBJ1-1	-	TGTGCCAGCAGCAACACTGAAGCTTTCTTT	CASSNTEAFF
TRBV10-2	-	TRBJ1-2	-	TGCGCCAGCTTCACAGGGAATAATGGCTACACCTTC	CASFTGNNGYTF
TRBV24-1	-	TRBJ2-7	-	TGTGCCACCAGTGATGGCCCGGGCGAGCAGTACTTC	CATSDGPGEQYF
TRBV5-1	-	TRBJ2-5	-	TGCGCCAGCAGCCTCGGGACTTCAGAGACCCAGTACTTC	CASSLGTSETQYF
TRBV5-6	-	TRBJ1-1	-	TGTGCCAGCAGCTTCGCCGTAAACACTGAAGCTTTCTTT	CASSFAVNTEAFF
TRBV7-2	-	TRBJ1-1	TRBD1	TGTGCCAGCAGCCCTACCAGGGGGAGCACTGAAGCTTTCTTT	CASSPTRGSTEAFF
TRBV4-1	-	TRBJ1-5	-	TGCGCCAGCAGCCAAGAGACCAGAGAAAAGCCCCAGCATTTT	CASSQETREKPQHF
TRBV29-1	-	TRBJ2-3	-	TGCAGCGCCAGAGGGGACGAGGGGGGCCGGAGGGCGCAGTATTTT	CSARGDEGGRRAQYF
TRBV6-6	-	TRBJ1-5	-	TGTGCCAGCAGCCCCGTTAGTAGCAATCAGCCCCAGCATTTT	CASSPVSSNQPQHF
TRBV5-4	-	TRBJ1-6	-	TGTGCCAGCAGCTTACTGCCGCTGTATAATTCACCCCTCCACTTT	CASSLLPLYNSPLHF